The source of this TCR beta chain is a study of siplizumab effects on memory and regulatory T cells. CDR1 is MNHEY and CDR2 is SVGAGI in the germline V gene. Trimming pared 5 bases from V and 8 bases from J, leaving 10 bases between. The CDR3 spans 13 residues. Only in-frame clones appear in the TCRdb table, and some are missing; sequencing was by immunoSEQ multiplex PCR. Here the sample spans approximately 110,000 clones, about 92% being singletons. The sample consisted of CD4+ T cells sorted from blood. The sequence was obtained from a human donor in good health. V gene TRBV6-5 combines with J gene TRBJ1-6; D not certain. The DNA of the CDR3 is TGTGCCAGCAGTCCCGACATAGATTCACCCCTCCACTTT. It is translated as CASSPDIDSPLHF.